These 25 T cell receptor beta chains were sequenced from one sample in a study of response to subunit inactivated influenza vaccine. MiXCR, run by TCRdb on the RT-PCR reads, gives a single entry per CDR3 protein. The sample has around 530,000 distinct CDR3 sequences, around 11% seen once. The source material was PBMCs from blood, sampled on the day of vaccination. These receptors came from a man aged 45-60 years who received an inactivated influenza vaccine.

This sequence joins TRBV12-3 or TRBV12-4 and TRBJ2-1; no reliable D call. The assigned J gene may be wrong: the sequence end matches TRBJ2-7 better. The CDR3 runs to 16 residues. This chain's CDR3 is CASSLARRRAYNEQYF. As DNA, the CDR3 is TGTGCCAGCAGTTTAGCGCGACGCCGGGCCTACAATGAGCAGTACTTC.

The J gene is TRBJ2-1, the V gene TRBV7-6; D ambiguous. The CDR3 sequence is 14 residues long. Between the trimmed V and J ends, which lost 5 bases and 4 bases, there was a span of 12 bases. Looked up from germline, CDR1 is SGHVS and CDR2 is FNYEAQ. The CDR3 coding sequence is TGTGCCAGCAGCCCCCGGGCCTTATACAATGAGCAGTTCTTC. Protein sequence: CASSPRALYNEQFF.

J is TRBJ1-4 and V is TRBV25-1; a weak D match, TRBD1 (5 bases). The CDR3 consists of 12 residues. Trimming stripped 9 bases from V and 3 bases from J, with 8 bases between. Germline loops: CDR1 MGHDK, CDR2 SYGVNS. The CDR3 is CASGGSNEKLFF. The CDR3 DNA sequence: TGTGCCAGTGGGGGTTCTAATGAAAAACTGTTTTTT.

This clonotype was seen more than once but under ten times. The chain links TRBV20-1 to TRBJ2-1; D unclear. V shed 7 bases and J shed 5 bases, with 9 bases lying between them. Germline loops: CDR1 DFQATT, CDR2 SNEGSKA (reference sequence). This CDR3 comprises 11 residues. DNA for the CDR3: TGCAGTGGTACCGAGAACAATGAGCAGTTCTTC. Translated, it gives CSGTENNEQFF.

This clonotype was counted between two and nine times. The chain employs TRBV7-3 and TRBJ2-2; no reliable D call. Germline lookup yields CDR1 SGHTA and CDR2 FQGTGA. There are 15 residues in the CDR3. V lost 1 base and J 5 bases, leaving 11 bases between the germline ends. CDR3: CASSLKTRATGELFF. The DNA for the CDR3 is TGTGCCAGCAGCTTAAAGACCCGGGCTACCGGGGAGCTGTTTTTT.

This clonotype was recorded many times. The V and J genes are TRBV5-1 and TRBJ2-3, with 7 bases lining up with TRBD2. The trim removed 1 base at V and 0 bases at J, leaving 14 bases unmatched. The CDR3 runs 19 residues. Germline-derived CDR1 and CDR2 are SGHRS and YFSETQ. The CDR3 DNA follows: TGCGCCAGCAGCTTGCGGGCTAGCGGCCAAGCGTATAGCACAGATACGCAGTATTTT. This translates into CASSLRASGQAYSTDTQYF.

The gene calls are TRBV29-1 and TRBJ2-1; 7 bases align to TRBD2. The CDR3 contains 13 residues. Germline V gene sequence: CDR1 SQVTM, CDR2 ANQGSEA. V was clipped by 8 bases and J by 7 bases; unmatched bases: 11. CDR3 sequence reads: CSTSGLGGNEQFF. In DNA form, the CDR3 reads TGCAGCACCTCGGGACTCGGGGGGAATGAGCAGTTCTTC.

This clonotype was seen repeatedly, ten times or more. The chain carries TRBV9 and TRBJ1-2; a weak D match, TRBD1 (5 bases). CDR1 SGDLS and CDR2 YYNGEE come from the germline V gene. The CDR3 length is 12 residues. The V gene lost 2 bases and the J gene lost 3 bases, with 5 bases spanning the gap. In DNA form, the CDR3 reads TGTGCCAGCAGCGTGGGACACTATGGCTACACCTTC. Translation: CASSVGHYGYTF.

Details on this clonotype: This may come from a read error, since a much larger clone is one base off. V and J are TRBV7-9 and TRBJ2-7; D might be TRBD2 (5 bases). This CDR3 has 12 residues. Germline CDR1 and CDR2: SEHNR and FQNEAQ (reference sequence). The CDR3 region is CASSLNGVERYF. The DNA of the CDR3 is TGTGCCAGCAGCCTTAACGGGGTCGAGCGGTACTTC.

This clonotype appeared many times. The chain combines TRBV7-3 with TRBJ1-2; D uncertain. V lost 4 bases and J lost 4, with 19 bases in between. Germline V gives CDR1 SGHTA, CDR2 FQGTGA. This CDR3 is 16 amino acids long. The chain's CDR3 is CASSSHRPTPIYGYTF. CDR3 in DNA: TGTGCCAGCAGCTCACATAGGCCGACCCCGATCTATGGCTACACCTTC.

This clonotype was counted between two and nine times. The chain employs TRBV29-1 and TRBJ2-1; TRBD1 aligns across 9 bases. Trimming cost V 7 bases and J 9 bases; bases outside gene matches: 10. The CDR3 loop spans 13 amino acids. CDR1 is SQVTM, CDR2 ANQGSEA, per germline. The CDR3 DNA follows: TGCAGCGCTGGGACAGGGCCGGTGGGTGAGCAGTTCTTC. This translates into CSAGTGPVGEQFF.

This chain connects TRBV30 to TRBJ1-1; no reliable D call. The CDR3 spans 14 residues. Between the trimmed V and J ends, which lost 0 bases and 6 bases, there was a span of 14 bases. Germline CDR1 is GTSNPN and CDR2 is SVGIG (reference sequence). DNA of the CDR3: TGTGCCTGGAGTGTACGGGGATTCCGACCTGAAGCTTTCTTT. Its translation is CAWSVRGFRPEAFF.

This clonotype has only a few counts. This chain links TRBV3-1 with TRBJ1-2; D ambiguous. This CDR3 spans 13 amino acids. Trimming shortened V by 0 bases and J by 5 bases, and 7 bases separated the two germline ends. Germline values: CDR1 LGHDT, CDR2 YNNKEL (reference sequence). Written as DNA, the CDR3 is TGTGCCAGCAGCCAAGATGGAGAATATGGCTACACCTTC. Encoded protein: CASSQDGEYGYTF.

The chain is built from TRBV11-2 and TRBJ1-1; no reliable D call. Germline V lookup: CDR1 SGHAT, CDR2 FQNNGV. Trimming left V 5 bases short and J 5 bases short, with 15 bases between. The CDR3 has 14 residues. This CDR3 reads CASSTSWGSTEAFF. The CDR3 nucleotides are TGTGCCAGCAGCACATCCTGGGGTAGTACTGAAGCTTTCTTT.

The V gene is TRBV4-2, the J gene TRBJ1-2; a weak D match, TRBD1 (5 bases). CDR3 size: 16 residues. Germline V gene lookup returns CDR1 LGHNA and CDR2 YNFKEQ. The V gene lost 2 bases and the J gene lost 2 bases, with 15 bases spanning the gap. The chain's CDR3 is CASSQNQGGRNYGYTF. CDR3 coding DNA: TGTGCCAGCAGCCAAAATCAGGGTGGTCGAAACTATGGCTACACCTTC.

This clonotype was recorded at least ten times. The chain joins TRBV10-3 to TRBJ2-7; D gene ambiguous. The V gene lost 2 bases and the J gene lost 0 bases, with 11 bases spanning the gap. The CDR3 contains 15 residues. Germline V gene data show CDR1 as ENHRY and CDR2 as SYGVKD. For the CDR3, the DNA is TGTGCCATCAGTGAGAAGGGATCTATCTCCTACGAGCAGTACTTC. It is translated as CAISEKGSISYEQYF.

The rearrangement links TRBV4-1 to TRBJ2-7; TRBD2 might be the D (6 bases). V lost 1 base and J lost 7, with 20 bases in between. Per germline, CDR1 MGHRA and CDR2 YSYEKL. The CDR3 consists of 16 residues. DNA for the CDR3: TGCGCCAGCAGCCAAGGGGGAGGATTAGGGAAACTAGAGCAGTACTTC. This encodes CASSQGGGLGKLEQYF.

This clonotype has just a few counts. The chain links TRBV20-1 to TRBJ2-2, with a tentative D call TRBD1 (6 bases). Trimming took 3 bases from V and 8 from J, leaving 13 bases between them. Germline V gene data show CDR1 as DFQATT and CDR2 as SNEGSKA (reference sequence). This CDR3 comprises 13 residues. CDR3 sequence: CSARDPGAGELFF. The CDR3 DNA follows: TGCAGTGCTAGGGACCCAGGGGCGGGGGAGCTGTTTTTT.

There are many counts of this clonotype. The chain employs TRBV13 and TRBJ2-2, with 9 bases lining up with TRBD1. V was pared by 5 bases and J by 0 bases, with 1 base of the junction left unmatched. CDR3 size: 15 residues. CDR1 and CDR2 (germline): PRHDT, FYEKMQ (reference sequence). The CDR3 reads CASSDRGTNTGELFF. The CDR3 DNA is TGTGCCAGCAGCGACAGGGGGACGAACACCGGGGAGCTGTTTTTT.

CDR3 region: CATSISSYEQYF. The CDR3 DNA sequence: TGTGCCACCAGCATCAGCTCCTACGAGCAGTACTTC. V usage is TRBV15 and J usage is TRBJ2-7, with D unclear. This CDR3 is 12 amino acids long. Trimming took 4 bases from V and 0 from J, leaving 4 bases between them. Germline CDR1 reads LNHNV; CDR2 reads YYDKDF (reference sequence).

The CDR3 sequence: CASSSEVRQGFHIQYF. CDR3 nucleotides: TGTGCCAGCAGCTCAGAAGTGAGACAGGGATTTCATATTCAGTACTTC. This chain links TRBV7-9 with TRBJ2-4, with TRBD1 matching 7 bases. V lost 4 bases, J lost 10 bases, and 16 bases stayed unmatched. The CDR3 consists of 16 residues. The germline V gene encodes CDR1 SEHNR and CDR2 FQNEAQ (reference sequence).

V is TRBV20-1 and J is TRBJ1-2, with D perhaps TRBD1 (5 bases). The CDR3 is made up of 13 amino acids. The V end lost 2 bases, the J end lost 2 bases, and 9 bases lay between the germline ends. Germline loops: CDR1 DFQATT, CDR2 SNEGSKA (reference sequence). The CDR3 nucleotides read TGCAGTGCTAGAAGTGAGGGGAACTATGGCTACACCTTC. Amino acids: CSARSEGNYGYTF.

This clonotype appeared a few times. The genes are TRBV9 and TRBJ1-1, with D unresolved. Germline CDR1 reads SGDLS; CDR2 reads YYNGEE. V gave up 0 bases and J gave up 1 base, with 7 bases separating them. This CDR3 comprises 14 residues. The CDR3 sequence is CASSVATENTEAFF. DNA for the CDR3: TGTGCCAGCAGCGTAGCTACAGAGAACACTGAAGCTTTCTTT.

This clonotype has a count of ten or more. The V and J genes are TRBV29-1 and TRBJ1-6; D remains unclear. V was clipped by 5 bases and J by 9 bases, with 14 bases between them. Germline loops: CDR1 SQVTM, CDR2 ANQGSEA. This CDR3 comprises 13 residues. CDR3 coding DNA: TGCAGCGTTCTTATGGTTATTGGTTCACCCCTCCACTTT. It translates to CSVLMVIGSPLHF.

The gene calls are TRBV6-2 or TRBV6-3 and TRBJ2-1, with TRBD2 identical over 9 bases. CDR1 and CDR2 from the germline V gene are MNHEY and SVGEGT. The V gene end was trimmed by 0 bases and the J gene end by 7 bases; junction bases not matched to a gene: 4. This CDR3 is 15 amino acids long. The CDR3 DNA follows: TGTGCCAGCAGTTACTCTATCCTAGCGGGGAATGAGCAGTTCTTC. Its translation: CASSYSILAGNEQFF.